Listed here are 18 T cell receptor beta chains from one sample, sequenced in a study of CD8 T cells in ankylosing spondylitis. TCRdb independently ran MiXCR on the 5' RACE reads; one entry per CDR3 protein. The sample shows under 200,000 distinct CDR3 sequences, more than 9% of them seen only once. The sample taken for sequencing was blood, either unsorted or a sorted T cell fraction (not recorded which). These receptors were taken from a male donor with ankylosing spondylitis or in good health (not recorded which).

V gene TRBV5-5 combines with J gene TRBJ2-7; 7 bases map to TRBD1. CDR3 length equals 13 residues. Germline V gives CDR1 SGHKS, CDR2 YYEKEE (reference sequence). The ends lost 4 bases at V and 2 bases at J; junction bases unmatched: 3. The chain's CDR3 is CASSKGQAYEQYF. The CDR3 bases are TGTGCCAGCAGCAAAGGACAGGCCTACGAGCAGTACTTC.

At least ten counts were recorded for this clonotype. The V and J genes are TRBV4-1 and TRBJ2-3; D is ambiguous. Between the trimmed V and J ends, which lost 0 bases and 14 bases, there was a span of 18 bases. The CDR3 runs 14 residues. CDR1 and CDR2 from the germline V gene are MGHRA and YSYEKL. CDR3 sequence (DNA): TGCGCCAGCAGCCAAGATAGTGGGTATTCGGATCGGTATTTT. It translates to CASSQDSGYSDRYF.

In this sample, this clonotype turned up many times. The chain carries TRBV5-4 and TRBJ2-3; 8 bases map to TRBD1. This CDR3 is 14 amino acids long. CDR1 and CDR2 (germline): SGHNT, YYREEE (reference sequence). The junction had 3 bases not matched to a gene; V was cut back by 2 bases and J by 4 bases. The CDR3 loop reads CASSFPDRADTQYF. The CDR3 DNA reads TGTGCCAGCAGCTTTCCGGACAGGGCAGATACGCAGTATTTT.

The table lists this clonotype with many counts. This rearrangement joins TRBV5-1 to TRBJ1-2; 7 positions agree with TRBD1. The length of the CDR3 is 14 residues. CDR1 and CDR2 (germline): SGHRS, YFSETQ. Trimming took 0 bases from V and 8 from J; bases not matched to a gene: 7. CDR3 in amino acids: CASSLERQGVGYTF. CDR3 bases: TGCGCCAGCAGCTTGGAGAGACAGGGTGTCGGCTACACCTTC. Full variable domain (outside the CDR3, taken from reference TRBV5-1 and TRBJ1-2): KAGVTQTPRYLIKTRGQQVTLSCSPISGHRSVSWYQQTPGQGLQFLFEYFSETQRNKGNFPGRFSGRQFSNSRSEMNVSTLELGDSALYLCASSLERQGVGYTFGSGTRLTVV.

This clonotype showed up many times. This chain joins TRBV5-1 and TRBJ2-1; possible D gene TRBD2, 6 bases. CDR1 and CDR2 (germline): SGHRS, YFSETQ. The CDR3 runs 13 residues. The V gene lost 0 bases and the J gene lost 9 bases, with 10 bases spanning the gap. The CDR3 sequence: CASSLVQEGEQFF. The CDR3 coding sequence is TGCGCCAGCAGCTTGGTGCAGGAGGGTGAGCAGTTCTTC.

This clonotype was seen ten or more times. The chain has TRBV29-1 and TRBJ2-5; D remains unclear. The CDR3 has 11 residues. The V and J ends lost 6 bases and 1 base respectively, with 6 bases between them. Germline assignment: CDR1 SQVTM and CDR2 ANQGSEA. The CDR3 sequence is CSVVPQETQYF. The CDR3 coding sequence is TGCAGCGTCGTTCCCCAAGAGACCCAGTACTTC.

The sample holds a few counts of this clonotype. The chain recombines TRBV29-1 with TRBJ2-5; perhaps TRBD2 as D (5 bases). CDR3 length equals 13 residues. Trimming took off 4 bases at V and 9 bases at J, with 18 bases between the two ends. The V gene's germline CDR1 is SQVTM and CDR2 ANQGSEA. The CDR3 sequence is CSVVGEGGPSQYF. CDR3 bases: TGCAGCGTTGTCGGCGAGGGCGGGCCGTCCCAGTACTTC.

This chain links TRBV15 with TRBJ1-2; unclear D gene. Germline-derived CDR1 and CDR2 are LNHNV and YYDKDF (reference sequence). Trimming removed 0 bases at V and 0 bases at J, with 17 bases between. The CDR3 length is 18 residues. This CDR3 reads CATSRDRPRASTNYGYTF. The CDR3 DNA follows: TGTGCCACCAGCAGAGATCGCCCGAGGGCTAGTACTAACTATGGCTACACCTTC.

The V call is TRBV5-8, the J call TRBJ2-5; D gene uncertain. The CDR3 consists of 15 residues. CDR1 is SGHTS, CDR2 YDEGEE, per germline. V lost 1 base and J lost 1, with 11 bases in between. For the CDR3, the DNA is TGTGCCAGCAGCTTGAAACAGCTAGTCCAAGAGACCCAGTACTTC. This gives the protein CASSLKQLVQETQYF. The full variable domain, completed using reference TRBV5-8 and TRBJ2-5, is EAGVTQSPTHLIKTRGQQATLRCSPISGHTSVYWYQQALGLGLQFLLWYDEGEERNRGNFPPRFSGRQFPNYSSELNVNALELEDSALYLCASSLKQLVQETQYFGPGTRLLVL.

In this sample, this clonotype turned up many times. In DNA form, the CDR3 reads TGTGCCAGCTCACCACAAGGGCAGGCTAACACTGAAGCTTTCTTT. It specifies CASSPQGQANTEAFF. The V call is TRBV18, the J call TRBJ1-1; D gene ambiguous. V dropped 1 base and J dropped 2 bases, with 11 bases sitting between them. Per germline, CDR1 KGHSH and CDR2 LQKENI. The CDR3 contains 15 residues.

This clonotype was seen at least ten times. Here the CDR3 DNA reads TGTGCCAGCAGCTTTGGCGGGAGAGCTCTCTACGAGCAGTACTTC. This codes for CASSFGGRALYEQYF. The V gene is TRBV11-1, the J gene TRBJ2-7, with 7 bases aligning to TRBD2. CDR3 size: 15 residues. The V segment lost 3 bases and the J segment 3 bases; nucleotides outside the gene matches: 8. Germline V gene sequence: CDR1 SGHAT, CDR2 FQDESV (reference sequence).

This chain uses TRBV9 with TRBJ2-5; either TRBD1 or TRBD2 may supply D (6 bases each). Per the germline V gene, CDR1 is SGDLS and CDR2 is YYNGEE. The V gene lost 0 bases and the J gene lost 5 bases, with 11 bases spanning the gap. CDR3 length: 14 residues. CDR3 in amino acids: CASSVVGGDETQYF. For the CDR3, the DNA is TGTGCCAGCAGCGTAGTGGGGGGCGACGAGACCCAGTACTTC.

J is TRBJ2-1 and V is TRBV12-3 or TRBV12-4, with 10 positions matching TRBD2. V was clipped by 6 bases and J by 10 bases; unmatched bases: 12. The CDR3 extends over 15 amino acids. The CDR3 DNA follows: TGTGCCAGCAGGGCGGATCTAGCGGGGGTTTCAGAGCAGTTCTTC. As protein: CASRADLAGVSEQFF.

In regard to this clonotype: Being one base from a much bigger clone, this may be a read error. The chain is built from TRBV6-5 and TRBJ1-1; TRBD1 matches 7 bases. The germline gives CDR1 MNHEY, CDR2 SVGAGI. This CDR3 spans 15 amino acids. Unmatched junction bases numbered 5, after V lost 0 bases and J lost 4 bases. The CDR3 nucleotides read TGTGCCAGCAGTTACTCGACAGGGTCCGGCACTGAAGCTTTCTTT. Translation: CASSYSTGSGTEAFF.

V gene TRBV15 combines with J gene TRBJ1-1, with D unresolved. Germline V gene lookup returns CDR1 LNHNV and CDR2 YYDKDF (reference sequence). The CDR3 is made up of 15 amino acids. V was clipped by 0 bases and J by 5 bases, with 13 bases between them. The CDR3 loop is CATSRDRRVGTEAFF. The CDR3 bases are TGTGCCACCAGCAGAGATCGAAGGGTGGGGACTGAAGCTTTCTTT.

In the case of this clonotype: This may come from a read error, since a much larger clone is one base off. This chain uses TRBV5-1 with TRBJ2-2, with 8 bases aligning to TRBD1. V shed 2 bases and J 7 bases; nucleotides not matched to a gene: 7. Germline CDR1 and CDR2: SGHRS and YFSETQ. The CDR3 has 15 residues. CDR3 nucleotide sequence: TGCGCCAGCAGCTTAAGACAGGGGTTCGTCGGGGAGCTGTTTTTT. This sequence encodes CASSLRQGFVGELFF.

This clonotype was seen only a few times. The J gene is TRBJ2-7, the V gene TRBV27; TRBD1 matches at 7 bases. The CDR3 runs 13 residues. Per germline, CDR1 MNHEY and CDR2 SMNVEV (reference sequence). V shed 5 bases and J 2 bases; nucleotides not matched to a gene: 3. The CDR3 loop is CASSTGDTYEQYF. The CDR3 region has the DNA TGTGCCAGCAGTACAGGGGATACCTACGAGCAGTACTTC.

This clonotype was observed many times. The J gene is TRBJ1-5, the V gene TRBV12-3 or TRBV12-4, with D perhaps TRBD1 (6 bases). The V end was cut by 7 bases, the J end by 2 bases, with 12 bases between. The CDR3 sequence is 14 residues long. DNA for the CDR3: TGTGCCAGCATCCAGGGGAGCGGCAATCAGCCCCAGCATTTT. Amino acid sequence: CASIQGSGNQPQHF.